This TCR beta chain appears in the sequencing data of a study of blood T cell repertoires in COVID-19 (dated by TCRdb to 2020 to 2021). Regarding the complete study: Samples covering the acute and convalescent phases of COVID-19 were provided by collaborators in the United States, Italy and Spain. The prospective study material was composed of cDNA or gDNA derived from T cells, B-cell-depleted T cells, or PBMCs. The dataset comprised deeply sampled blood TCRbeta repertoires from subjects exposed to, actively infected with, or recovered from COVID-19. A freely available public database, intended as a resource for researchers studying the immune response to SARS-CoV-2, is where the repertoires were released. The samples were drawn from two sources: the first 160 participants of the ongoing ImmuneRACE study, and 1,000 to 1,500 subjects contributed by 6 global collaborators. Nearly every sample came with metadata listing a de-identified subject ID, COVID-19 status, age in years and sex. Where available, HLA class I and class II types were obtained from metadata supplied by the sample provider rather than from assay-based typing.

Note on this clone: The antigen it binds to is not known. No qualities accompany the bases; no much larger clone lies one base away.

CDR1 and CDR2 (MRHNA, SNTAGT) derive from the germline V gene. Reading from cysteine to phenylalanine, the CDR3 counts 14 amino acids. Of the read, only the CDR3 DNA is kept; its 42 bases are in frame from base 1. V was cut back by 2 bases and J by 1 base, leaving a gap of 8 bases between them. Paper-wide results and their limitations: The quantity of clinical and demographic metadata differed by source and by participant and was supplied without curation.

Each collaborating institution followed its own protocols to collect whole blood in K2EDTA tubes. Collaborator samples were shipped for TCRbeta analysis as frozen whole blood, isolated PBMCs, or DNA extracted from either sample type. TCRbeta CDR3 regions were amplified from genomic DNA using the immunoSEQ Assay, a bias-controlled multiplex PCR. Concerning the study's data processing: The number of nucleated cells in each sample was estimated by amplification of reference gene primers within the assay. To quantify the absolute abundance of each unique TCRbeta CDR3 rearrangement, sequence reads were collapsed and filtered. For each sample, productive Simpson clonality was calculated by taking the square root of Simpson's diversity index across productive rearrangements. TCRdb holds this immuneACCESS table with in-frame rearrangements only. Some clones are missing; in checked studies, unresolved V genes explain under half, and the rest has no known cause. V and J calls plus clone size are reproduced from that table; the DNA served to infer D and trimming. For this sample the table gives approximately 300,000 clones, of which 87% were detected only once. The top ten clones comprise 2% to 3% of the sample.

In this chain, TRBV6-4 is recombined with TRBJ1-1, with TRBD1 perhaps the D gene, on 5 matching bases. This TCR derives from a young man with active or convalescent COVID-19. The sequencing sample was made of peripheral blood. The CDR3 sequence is CASSDGTGNTEAFF. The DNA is TGTGCCAGCAGTGACGGCACAGGGAACACTGAAGCTTTCTTT.